This TCR beta chain is from a study of early stage breast cancer tumors. About the study: Of fewer than 20 invasive breast tumors, about 12 were hormone receptor-positive, HER2-negative.

Notes on this clone: Its antigen is as yet unknown.

V was shortened by 4 bases and J by 0 bases, with 11 bases between the two germline ends. CDR3 length: 15 residues. CDR1 and CDR2 (germline): MNHNY, SVGAGI (reference sequence). Study-level findings and limits: Compared with adjacent normal breast, tumors showed around 2.5-fold denser, more clonal T cells.

Only in-frame clones appear in the TCRdb table, and some are missing; sequencing was by immunoSEQ multiplex PCR. The sample has 25,000 to 35,000 clones, almost 75% seen once. This sequence joins TRBV6-6 and TRBJ2-3; unclear D gene. The receptor was derived from a person aged 25-39 years with breast cancer. Sequencing was carried out using breast tumor tissue. CDR3 in amino acids: CASSLGIPSTDTQYF. The CDR3 DNA reads as TGTGCCAGCAGTTTAGGTATTCCTAGCACAGATACGCAGTATTTT.